The 23 T cell receptor beta chains presented below share a single source sample, sequenced in a study of blood T cells in healthy people across ages. Sample-barcoded 5' priming and a J-beta primer mix drove a second PCR of 7 to 11 cycles. One entry per CDR3 protein results from TCRdb running MiXCR on the 5' RACE reads. The profile covers 500,000 to 550,000 distinct CDR3 sequences, with less than 25% appearing a single time and roughly 9.4% taken by the ten largest. These data also formed part of another study, on T cells of mothers and their children.

Material: blood. These receptor sequences come from a boy aged 5-17 years in good health.

The chain links TRBV12-3 or TRBV12-4 to TRBJ1-5, with 8 bases identical to TRBD1. CDR3 length equals 14 residues. V was clipped by 7 bases and J by 6 bases; unmatched bases: 8. In nucleotides, the CDR3 is TGTGCCAGCACCGTGGACAGGGTCGGTCAGCCCCAGCATTTT. Translating gives CASTVDRVGQPQHF.

This clonotype has a handful of counts. V is TRBV4-1 and J is TRBJ2-5; 7 positions agree with TRBD1. Germline-derived CDR1 and CDR2 are MGHRA and YSYEKL. V trimming: 2 bases; J trimming: 4 bases; junction bases outside the gene matches: 7. The CDR3 runs 15 residues. The CDR3 DNA sequence: TGCGCCAGCAGCCAAACTTACAGGGGTCGAGAGACCCAGTACTTC. Amino acid sequence: CASSQTYRGRETQYF.

For the CDR3, the DNA is TGCAGTGCTCAAAGACTAGCGGGAGGGACCGGGGAGCTGTTTTTT. It yields the protein CSAQRLAGGTGELFF. This chain links TRBV20-1 with TRBJ2-2; the match to TRBD2 covers 14 bases. CDR3 size: 15 residues. Trimming at V came to 5 bases and at J to 5 bases, leaving 4 bases not matched to a gene. Germline loops: CDR1 DFQATT, CDR2 SNEGSKA (reference sequence).

This clonotype was counted between two and nine times. The chain is built from TRBV28 and TRBJ2-5; D is unclear. The J call is doubtful: the DNA matches TRBJ2-1 better. This CDR3 has 14 amino acids. Per germline, CDR1 MDHEN and CDR2 SYDVKM. The CDR3 spells CASRGWVARNEQFF. The CDR3 nucleotides are TGTGCCAGCCGAGGCTGGGTGGCGCGAAATGAGCAGTTCTTC.

This clonotype was detected only a few times. CDR3 loop: CASSPSSGQGSYEQYF. CDR3 DNA sequence: TGTGCCAGCAGCCCCAGTTCAGGACAAGGCTCCTACGAGCAGTACTTC. The rearrangement uses TRBV9 and TRBJ2-7; D is possibly TRBD1 (5 bases). Germline loops: CDR1 SGDLS, CDR2 YYNGEE. The germline V and J ends were trimmed by 4 bases and 0 bases, with 17 bases remaining between them. The CDR3 totals 16 residues.

This clonotype occurred many times. This chain joins TRBV27 and TRBJ2-7; 7 bases agree with TRBD2. Germline values: CDR1 MNHEY, CDR2 SMNVEV (reference sequence). The V gene end was trimmed by 8 bases and the J gene end by 4 bases; junction bases not matched to a gene: 2. The CDR3 is made up of 11 amino acids. Here the CDR3 DNA reads TGTGCCAGCGGACTAGGGTACGAGCAGTACTTC. It translates to CASGLGYEQYF.

About this clonotype: Lacking the conserved final phenylalanine or tryptophan, this CDR3 likely reflects a read error. The CDR3 DNA reads TGTGCCAGCAGTCTAGGACGAGGGCTTGAAGCTTTCCTT. Protein sequence: CASSLGRGLEAFL. The rearrangement uses TRBV3-1 and TRBJ1-1; D unresolved. V shed 6 bases and J shed 7 bases, with 15 bases lying between them. CDR3 length equals 13 residues. Germline V gene sequence: CDR1 LGHDT, CDR2 YNNKEL (reference sequence).

This clonotype was found a few times. The V gene is TRBV20-1, the J gene TRBJ1-6; D unresolved. Trimming removed 0 bases from V and 8 bases from J, with 17 bases in between. This CDR3 has 16 amino acids. Germline lookup yields CDR1 DFQATT and CDR2 SNEGSKA (reference sequence). CDR3 loop: CSARDSSGWQHSPLHF. In nucleotides, the CDR3 is TGCAGTGCTAGAGATAGTTCAGGATGGCAGCATTCACCCCTCCACTTT.

The V gene is TRBV2, the J gene TRBJ2-5; D perhaps matches TRBD2 (6 bases). The CDR3 is 15 residues long. CDR1 is SNHLY, CDR2 FYNNEI, per germline. V was cut by 4 bases and J by 4 bases, with 16 bases left in between. In DNA, the CDR3 is TGTGCCAGCAGTGTAGAAGCGGGCGGGGCAGAGACCCAGTACTTC. Its protein is CASSVEAGGAETQYF.

The chain uses TRBV27 and TRBJ1-2; 8 positions agree with TRBD1. CDR1 and CDR2 (germline): MNHEY, SMNVEV (reference sequence). V was pared by 6 bases and J by 7 bases, with 4 bases of the junction left unmatched. This CDR3 comprises 12 residues. CDR3 nucleotide sequence: TGTGCCAGCAGCGAGACAGGGGTTGGCTACACCTTC. Protein: CASSETGVGYTF.

The chain combines TRBV19 with TRBJ2-3; TRBD1 agrees at 8 bases. The V gene end was trimmed by 5 bases and the J gene end by 0 bases; junction bases not matched to a gene: 7. The CDR3 has 16 residues. From germline, CDR1 is LNHDA and CDR2 SQIVND (reference sequence). The CDR3 DNA follows: TGTGCCAGTAGTTGGGGGACAGGACTGAGCACAGATACGCAGTATTTT. Amino acid sequence: CASSWGTGLSTDTQYF.

This clonotype was observed a handful of times. The J gene is TRBJ2-2, the V gene TRBV20-1; D is ambiguous. Germline V gene data show CDR1 as DFQATT and CDR2 as SNEGSKA (reference sequence). The CDR3 runs to 12 residues. The V end lost 3 bases, the J end lost 10 bases, and 12 bases lay between the germline ends. The CDR3 DNA reads TGCAGTGCTAGTGACTCCTGGGAGGAGCTGTTTTTT. It encodes CSASDSWEELFF.

CDR3 region: CASSQDTAGAGANVLTF. Written as DNA, the CDR3 is TGCGCCAGCAGCCAAGATACCGCGGGGGCTGGGGCCAACGTCCTGACTTTC. V gene TRBV4-3 combines with J gene TRBJ2-6; TRBD2 matches at 7 bases. The CDR3 covers 17 residues. CDR1 and CDR2 (germline): LGHNA, YSLEER. With V trimmed by 0 bases and J by 2 bases, 4 bases remained unmatched.

The chain recombines TRBV14 with TRBJ2-1, with unresolved D. Looked up from germline, CDR1 is SGHDN and CDR2 is FVKESK. The CDR3 length is 14 residues. Trimming shortened V by 4 bases and J by 3 bases, and 10 bases separated the two germline ends. CDR3 coding DNA: TGTGCCAGCAGCCCCACAGCGTTCTACAATGAGCAGTTCTTC. As protein: CASSPTAFYNEQFF.

V and J are TRBV5-4 and TRBJ2-1, with 15 positions matching TRBD2. The length of the CDR3 is 17 residues. V lost 4 bases to trimming and J lost 6 bases; unmatched junction nucleotides: 8. Germline lookup yields CDR1 SGHNT and CDR2 YYREEE (reference sequence). CDR3 amino acids: CASSRGLAGGICNEQFF. The CDR3 DNA sequence: TGTGCCAGCAGCCGGGGACTAGCGGGGGGAATCTGCAATGAGCAGTTCTTC.

In this sample, this clonotype turned up a few times. The chain has TRBV6-6 and TRBJ1-2, with D perhaps matching TRBD1 (6 bases). The CDR3 length is 15 residues. Germline V gene lookup returns CDR1 MNHNY and CDR2 SVGAGI (reference sequence). The ends were cut back, 6 bases at V and 4 bases at J, with 18 bases in the middle. The CDR3 region has the DNA TGTGCCAGCAGCTATACAGACGGGGGGCCCTATGGCTACACCTTC. Translated, it gives CASSYTDGGPYGYTF.

This clonotype came up many times. The chain joins TRBV4-2 to TRBJ2-4; D may be TRBD1 (6 bases). This CDR3 is 15 amino acids long. The V gene's germline CDR1 is LGHNA and CDR2 YNFKEQ. Trimming took off 1 base at V and 4 bases at J, with 11 bases between the two ends. CDR3 protein: CASSQAPGQKNIQYF. The CDR3, as DNA: TGTGCCAGCAGCCAAGCCCCTGGACAGAAAAACATTCAGTACTTC.

V usage is TRBV5-5 and J usage is TRBJ1-1; the D gene is possibly TRBD1 (5 bases). This CDR3 comprises 14 residues. Trimming removed 7 bases from V and 4 bases from J, with 17 bases in between. In germline, CDR1 is SGHKS, CDR2 YYEKEE (reference sequence). CDR3 residues: CASSWGGRGTEAFF. The CDR3 DNA sequence: TGTGCCAGCTCCTGGGGCGGGAGGGGCACTGAAGCTTTCTTT.

This clonotype was seen more than once but under ten times. The chain combines TRBV5-1 with TRBJ2-5; unclear D gene. V dropped 4 bases and J dropped 1 base, with 8 bases sitting between them. The CDR3 runs 13 residues. The germline gives CDR1 SGHRS, CDR2 YFSETQ. The CDR3 loop reads CASSGSSQETQYF. Written as DNA, the CDR3 is TGCGCCAGCAGCGGATCTAGCCAAGAGACCCAGTACTTC.

This clonotype was counted between two and nine times. The gene calls are TRBV28 and TRBJ2-7, with D perhaps matching TRBD2 (7 bases). Germline CDR1 MDHEN, CDR2 SYDVKM. The germline V and J ends were trimmed by 8 bases and 4 bases, with 12 bases remaining between them. The CDR3 has 12 amino acids. CDR3 sequence (DNA): TGTGCCAGCCGACGGGGGGCTTACGAGCAGTACTTC. It specifies CASRRGAYEQYF.

This clonotype is a singleton in its sample. The V call is TRBV20-1, the J call TRBJ2-1; 7 bases agree with TRBD2. V dropped 6 bases and J dropped 5; count of bases not matched to a gene: 13. The CDR3 spans 15 residues. Germline CDR1 is DFQATT and CDR2 is SNEGSKA (reference sequence). CDR3 amino acids: CSAIAPGLTNNEQFF. The CDR3, as DNA: TGCAGTGCAATCGCTCCGGGACTAACCAACAATGAGCAGTTCTTC.

This sequence joins TRBV20-1 and TRBJ2-5, with D unresolved. TRBJ2-1 matches the DNA end more closely, so the J call is doubtful. Germline V gene lookup returns CDR1 DFQATT and CDR2 SNEGSKA (reference sequence). This CDR3 has 13 residues. The CDR3 nucleotides read TGCAGTGCCGATCCGCGGAACTACAATGAGCAGTTCTTC. This translates into CSADPRNYNEQFF.

The chain combines TRBV10-3 with TRBJ1-3; possibly TRBD1 for D (5 bases). Germline CDR1 reads ENHRY; CDR2 reads SYGVKD. The CDR3 has 16 amino acids. The V end was cut by 0 bases, the J end by 3 bases, with 12 bases between. The CDR3 bases are TGTGCCATCAGTGAGTCAACCGGGACTTTTGGAAACACCATATATTTT. It encodes CAISESTGTFGNTIYF.